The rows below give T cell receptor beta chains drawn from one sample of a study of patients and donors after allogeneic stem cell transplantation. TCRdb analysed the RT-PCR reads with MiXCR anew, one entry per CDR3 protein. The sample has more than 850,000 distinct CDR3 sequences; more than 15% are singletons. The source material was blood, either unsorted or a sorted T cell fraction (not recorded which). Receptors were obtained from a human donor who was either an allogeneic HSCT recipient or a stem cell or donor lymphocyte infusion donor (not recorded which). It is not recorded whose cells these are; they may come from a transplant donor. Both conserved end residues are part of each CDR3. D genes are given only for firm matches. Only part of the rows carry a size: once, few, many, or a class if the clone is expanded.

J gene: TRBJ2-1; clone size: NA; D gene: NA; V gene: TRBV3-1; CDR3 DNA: TGTGCCAGCAGCCACGCTAGCCGGAGAGGTAATAGCTCCTACAATGAGCAGTTCTTC; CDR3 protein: CASSHASRRGNSSYNEQFF
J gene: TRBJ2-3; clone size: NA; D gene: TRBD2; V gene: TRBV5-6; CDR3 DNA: TGTGCCAGCAGCACTATATTCCAGCGGGAGGGCCGCGGCACAGATACGCAGTATTTT; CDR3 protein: CASSTIFQREGRGTDTQYF
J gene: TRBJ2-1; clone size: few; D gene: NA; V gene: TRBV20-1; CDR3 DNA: TGCAGTGCTAGAGATTACGGCATTATCGGTGAGCAGTTCTTC; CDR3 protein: CSARDYGIIGEQFF
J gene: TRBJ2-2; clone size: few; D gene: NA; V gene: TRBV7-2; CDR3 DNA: TGTGCCAGCAGCTTAGCCCGATTGGGAGCGGATGAAACCGGGGAGCTGTTTTTT; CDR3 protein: CASSLARLGADETGELFF
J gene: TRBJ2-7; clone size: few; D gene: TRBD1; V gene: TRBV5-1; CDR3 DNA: TGCGCCAGCAGCAAGACAGGGGGCGCGGGGGAGCAGTACTTC; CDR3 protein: CASSKTGGAGEQYF
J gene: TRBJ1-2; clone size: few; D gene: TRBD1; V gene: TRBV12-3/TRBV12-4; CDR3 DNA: TGTGCCAGCAGACCCGGACAGGGAGTTTATGGCTACACCTTC; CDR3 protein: CASRPGQGVYGYTF
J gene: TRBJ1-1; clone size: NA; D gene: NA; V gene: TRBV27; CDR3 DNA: TGTGCCAGCAGTTTATCGCAGGAACTCCTGAACACTGAAGCTTTCTTT; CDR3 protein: CASSLSQELLNTEAFF
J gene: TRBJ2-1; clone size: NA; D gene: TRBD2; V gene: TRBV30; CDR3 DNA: TGTGCCTGGAGGACTAGCGGGGGGGCATATGAGCAGTTCTTC; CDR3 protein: CAWRTSGGAYEQFF
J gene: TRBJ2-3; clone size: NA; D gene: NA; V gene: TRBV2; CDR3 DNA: TGTGCCAGCAGTGAAGGTCCACTCAAGTATTTT; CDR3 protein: CASSEGPLKYF
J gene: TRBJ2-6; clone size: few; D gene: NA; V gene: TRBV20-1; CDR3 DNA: TGCAGTGCTAGTTTCCGGAGGAGCTCTGGGGCCAACGTCCTGACTTTC; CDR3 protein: CSASFRRSSGANVLTF
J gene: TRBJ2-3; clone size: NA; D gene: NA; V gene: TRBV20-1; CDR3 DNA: TGCAGTACTTTAGAGGGGAGCACAGATACGCAGTATTTT; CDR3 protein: CSTLEGSTDTQYF
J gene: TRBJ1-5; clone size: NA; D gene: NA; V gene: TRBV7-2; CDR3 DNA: TGTGCCAGCAGCTTAAGCGATTTGCCCCAGCATTTT; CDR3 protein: CASSLSDLPQHF
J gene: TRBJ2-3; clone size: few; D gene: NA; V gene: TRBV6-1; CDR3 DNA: TGTGCCAGCAGAAAACCCTCGTTCACAGATACGCAGTATTTT; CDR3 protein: CASRKPSFTDTQYF
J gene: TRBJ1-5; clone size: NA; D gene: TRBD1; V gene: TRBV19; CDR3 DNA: TGTGCCAGTAGTCGGGATACAGGGGGCCGTAATCAGCCCCAGCATTTT; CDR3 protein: CASSRDTGGRNQPQHF
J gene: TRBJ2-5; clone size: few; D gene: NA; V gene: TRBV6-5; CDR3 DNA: TGTGCCAGCAGTTACACTGTGGGGCACGAGACCCAGTACTTC; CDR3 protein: CASSYTVGHETQYF